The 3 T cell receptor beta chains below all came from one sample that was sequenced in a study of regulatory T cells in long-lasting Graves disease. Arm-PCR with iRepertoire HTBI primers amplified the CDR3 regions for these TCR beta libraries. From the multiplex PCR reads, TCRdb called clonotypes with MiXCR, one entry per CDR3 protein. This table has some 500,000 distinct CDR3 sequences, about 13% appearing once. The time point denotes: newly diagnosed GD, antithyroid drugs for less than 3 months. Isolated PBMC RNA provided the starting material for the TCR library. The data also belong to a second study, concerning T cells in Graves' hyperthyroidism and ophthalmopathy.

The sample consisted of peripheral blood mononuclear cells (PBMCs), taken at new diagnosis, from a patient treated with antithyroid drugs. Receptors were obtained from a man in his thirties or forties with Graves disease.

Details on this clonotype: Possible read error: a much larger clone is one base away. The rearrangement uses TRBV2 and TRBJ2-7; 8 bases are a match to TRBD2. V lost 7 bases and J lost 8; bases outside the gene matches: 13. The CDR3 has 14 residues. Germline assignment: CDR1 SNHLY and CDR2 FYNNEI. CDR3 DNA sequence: TGTGCCAGCAACGGGGGGGCTAGCAGGTACAAGCAGTACTTC. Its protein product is CASNGGASRYKQYF.

The CDR3 region is CASSLDQGADTQYF. Written as DNA, the CDR3 is TGTGCCAGCAGTTTGGATCAGGGGGCAGATACGCAGTATTTT. The rearrangement joins TRBV27 to TRBJ2-3; 7 bases are a match to TRBD1. Germline assignment: CDR1 MNHEY and CDR2 SMNVEV (reference sequence). CDR3 length: 14 amino acids. V was clipped by 3 bases and J by 4 bases; unmatched bases: 4.

The DNA for the CDR3 is TGTGCCAGCAGCGTAGAAGTCGGCCGGGGCAGAACCTTCTATGGCTACACCTTC. As protein: CASSVEVGRGRTFYGYTF. The chain employs TRBV9 and TRBJ1-2, with a possible D match to TRBD1 (5 bases). This CDR3 is 18 amino acids long. Trimming shortened V by 0 bases and J by 4 bases, and 22 bases separated the two germline ends. Germline V CDR1 and CDR2: SGDLS, YYNGEE.